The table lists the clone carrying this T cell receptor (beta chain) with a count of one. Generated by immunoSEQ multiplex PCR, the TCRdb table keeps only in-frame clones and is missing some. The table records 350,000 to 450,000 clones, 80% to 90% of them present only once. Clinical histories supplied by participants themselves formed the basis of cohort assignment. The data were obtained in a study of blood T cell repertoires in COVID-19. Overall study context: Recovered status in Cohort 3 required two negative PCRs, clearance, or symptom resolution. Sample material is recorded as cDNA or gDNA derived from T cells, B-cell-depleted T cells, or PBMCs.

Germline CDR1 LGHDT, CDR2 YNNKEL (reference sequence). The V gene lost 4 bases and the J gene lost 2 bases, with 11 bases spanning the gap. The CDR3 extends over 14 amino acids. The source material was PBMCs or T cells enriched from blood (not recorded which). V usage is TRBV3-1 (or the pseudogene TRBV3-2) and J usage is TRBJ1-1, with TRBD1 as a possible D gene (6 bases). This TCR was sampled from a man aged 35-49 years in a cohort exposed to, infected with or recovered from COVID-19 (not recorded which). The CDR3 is CASSRNRVNTEAFF. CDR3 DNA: TGTGCCAGCAGCCGGAACAGGGTCAACACTGAAGCTTTCTTT.